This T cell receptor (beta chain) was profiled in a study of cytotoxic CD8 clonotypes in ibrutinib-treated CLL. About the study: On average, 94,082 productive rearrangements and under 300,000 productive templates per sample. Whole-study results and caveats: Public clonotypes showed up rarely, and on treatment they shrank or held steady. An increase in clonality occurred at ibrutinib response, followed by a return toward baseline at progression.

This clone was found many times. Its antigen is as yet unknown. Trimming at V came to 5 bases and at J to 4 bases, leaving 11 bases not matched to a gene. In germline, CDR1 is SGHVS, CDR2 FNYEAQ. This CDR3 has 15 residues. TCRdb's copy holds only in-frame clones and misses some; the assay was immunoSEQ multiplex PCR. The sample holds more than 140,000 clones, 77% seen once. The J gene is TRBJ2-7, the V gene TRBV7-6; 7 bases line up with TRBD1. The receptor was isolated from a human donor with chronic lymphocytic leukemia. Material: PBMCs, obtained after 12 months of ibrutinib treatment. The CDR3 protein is CASSPTGTVHYEQYF. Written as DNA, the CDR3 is TGTGCCAGCAGCCCAACCGGGACAGTCCATTACGAGCAGTACTTC.